This T cell receptor (beta chain) was captured by sequencing in a study of blood T cell repertoires in COVID-19. Across the whole study: From the United States, Italy and Spain came samples of acute and convalescent COVID-19. T cells, B-cell-depleted T cells, or PBMCs supplied cDNA or gDNA.

V gave up 5 bases and J gave up 4 bases; unmatched junction bases: 8. CDR3 length: 15 amino acids. CDR1 SGHRS and CDR2 YFSETQ come from the germline V gene. Methods used by the authors: Amplification with reference gene primers provided the estimates of nucleated cell counts. Sequencing used immunoSEQ multiplex PCR; TCRdb keeps in-frame clones, though not all of them. D and trimming come from the DNA, and the V and J calls and clone size come from that table. The sample has fewer than 200,000 clones; 70% to 90% are singletons. Sequenced: peripheral blood. This receptor was identified in a man between 60 and 70 years old with active or convalescent COVID-19. The gene calls are TRBV5-1 and TRBJ2-5; 10 bases are shared with TRBD1. CDR3 protein: CASRKGQGSGETQYF. CDR3 DNA: TGCGCCAGCAGGAAGGGACAGGGGTCGGGAGAGACCCAGTACTTC.